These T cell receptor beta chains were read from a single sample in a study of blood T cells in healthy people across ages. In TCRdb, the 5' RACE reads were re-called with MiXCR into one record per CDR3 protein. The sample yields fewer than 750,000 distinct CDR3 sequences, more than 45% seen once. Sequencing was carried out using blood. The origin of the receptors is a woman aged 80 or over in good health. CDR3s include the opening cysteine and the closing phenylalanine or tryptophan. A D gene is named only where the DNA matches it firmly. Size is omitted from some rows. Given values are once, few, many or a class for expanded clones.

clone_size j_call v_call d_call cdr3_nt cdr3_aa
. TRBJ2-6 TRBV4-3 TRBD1 TGCGCCAGCAGCCCCCAGGACAGGACTGGGGCCAACGTCCTGACTTTC CASSPQDRTGANVLTF
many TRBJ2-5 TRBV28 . TGTGCCAGCAGTTTTGTAACAGGGGGGGGAGAGACCCAGTACTTC CASSFVTGGGETQYF
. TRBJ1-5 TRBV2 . TGTGCCAGCAGTGGATCCCATCCTCGGACAGCAAGCAATCAGCCCCAGCATTTT CASSGSHPRTASNQPQHF
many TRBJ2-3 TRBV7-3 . TGTGCCAGCAGCCAAAGGGCAGCAGGGCAGAGAAGTGCAGATACGCAGTATTTT CASSQRAAGQRSADTQYF
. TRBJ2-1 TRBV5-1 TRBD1 TGCGCCAGCAGCAGGACAGGGGCGCTCAATGAGCAGTTCTTC CASSRTGALNEQFF
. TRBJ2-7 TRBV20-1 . TGCAGTGCTACCCCGTGGCAGGGTCGAGAGCAGTACTTC CSATPWQGREQYF
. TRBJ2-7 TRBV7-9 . TGTGCCAGCAGCACCTCGAGGGGTGGGTTTTTCTACGAGCAGTACTTC CASSTSRGGFFYEQYF
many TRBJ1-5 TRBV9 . TGTGCCAGCAGCGTAGGGGGGAATGGTGATCAGCCCCAGCATTTT CASSVGGNGDQPQHF
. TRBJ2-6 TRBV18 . TGTGCCAGCTCACCGTTTCCCCTATCTGGGGCCAACGTCCTGACTTTC CASSPFPLSGANVLTF
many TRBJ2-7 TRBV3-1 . TGTGCCAGCAGCCTCTACCCTGGCGAGCAGTACTTC CASSLYPGEQYF
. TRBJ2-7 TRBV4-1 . TGCGCCAGCAGCCAAGAGTGGGGGCCGGGGGAGCAGTACTTC CASSQEWGPGEQYF
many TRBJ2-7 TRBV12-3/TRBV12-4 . TGTGCCAGCAGTTTAGGGGAGGCGGACTCATCCTACGAGCAGTACTTC CASSLGEADSSYEQYF
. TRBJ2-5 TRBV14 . TGTGCCAGCAGCCAATGGGGACAAGAGACCCAGTACTTC CASSQWGQETQYF
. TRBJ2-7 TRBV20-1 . TGCAGTGCTAGAGATCGACGCGAGCAGTACTTC CSARDRREQYF
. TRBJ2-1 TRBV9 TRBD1 TGTGCCAGCAGCTACGGGACAGGGCTGGACAATGAGCAGTTCTTC CASSYGTGLDNEQFF
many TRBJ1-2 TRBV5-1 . TGCGCCAGCAGCTGGGAGGGGTCTCTAGGCTATGGCTACACCTTC CASSWEGSLGYGYTF
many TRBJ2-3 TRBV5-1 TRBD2 TGCGCCAGCAGCTTGTTCGGGAGGGCCTCAACAGATACGCAGTATTTT CASSLFGRASTDTQYF
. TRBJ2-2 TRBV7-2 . TGTGCCAGCAGCCGAAATGCGGAGCTGTTTTTT CASSRNAELFF
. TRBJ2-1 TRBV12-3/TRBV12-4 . TGTGCCAGCAGTACCCCTACAGGGTGGCCCTACAAGGAGCAGTTCTTC CASSTPTGWPYKEQFF
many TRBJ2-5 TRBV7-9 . TGTGCCAGCAGCTTCGACCTCACTTGGGAGACCCAGTACTTC CASSFDLTWETQYF
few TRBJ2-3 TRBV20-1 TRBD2 TGCAGTGCTCGTTGTACTAGCGGACTGCCTAGCACAGATACGCAGTATTTT CSARCTSGLPSTDTQYF
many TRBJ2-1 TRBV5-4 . TGTGCCAGCAGCCCGGAGGTAAATCGGGCGAATGAGCAGTTCTTC CASSPEVNRANEQFF
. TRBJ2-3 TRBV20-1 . TGCAGTGCTAGAGATCTGCGCACAGATACGCAGTATTTT CSARDLRTDTQYF
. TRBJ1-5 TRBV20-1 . TGCAGTGCTAGAAATAATTTCAGGGAAGGATTGGAGCAGCCCCAGCATTTT CSARNNFREGLEQPQHF
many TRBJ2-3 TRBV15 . TGTGCCACCAGCAGAGATTTCAGGACAGATACGCAGTATTTT CATSRDFRTDTQYF
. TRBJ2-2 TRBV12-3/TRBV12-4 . TGTGCCAGCAGTCATAGCGACGGGGAGCTGTTTTTT CASSHSDGELFF
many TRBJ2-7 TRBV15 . TGTGCCACCAGCAGTATAGGCAGAGCCTACGAGCAGTACTTC CATSSIGRAYEQYF